A single sample gave rise to the 27 T cell receptor beta chains below, sequenced in a study of blood T cell repertoires in COVID-19. The repertoire was sequenced with immunoSEQ multiplex PCR; TCRdb's copy has only in-frame clones and lacks some. The table lists 150,000 to 160,000 clones, approximately 80% of them singletons. Sequencing input: peripheral blood. The receptor source for this set is an older woman with COVID-19, enrolled during active disease.

The V gene is TRBV5-1, the J gene TRBJ2-1; D may be TRBD1 (5 bases). The germline V gene encodes CDR1 SGHRS and CDR2 YFSETQ. The CDR3 has 13 amino acids. V lost 6 bases and J 7 bases, leaving 14 bases between the germline ends. CDR3 in DNA: TGCGCCAGCAAAATCGGACAACTGAATGAGCAGTTCTTC. Protein sequence: CASKIGQLNEQFF. Using reference TRBV5-1 and TRBJ2-1 for the parts outside the CDR3, the full variable domain is KAGVTQTPRYLIKTRGQQVTLSCSPISGHRSVSWYQQTPGQGLQFLFEYFSETQRNKGNFPGRFSGRQFSNSRSEMNVSTLELGDSALYLCASKIGQLNEQFFGPGTRLTVL.

The chain combines TRBV6-6 with TRBJ1-1; the match to TRBD1 covers 8 bases. From germline, CDR1 is MNHNY and CDR2 SVGAGI (reference sequence). The CDR3 is 14 amino acids. J gave up 4 bases and V 5 bases, and 6 bases lay outside the gene matches. CDR3 bases: TGTGCCAGCAGTACCCCGGACAGGGTCACTGAAGCTTTCTTT. This translates into CASSTPDRVTEAFF.

This clone appeared a single time. The V gene is TRBV7-3, the J gene TRBJ1-1, with a weak D call TRBD1 (6 bases). CDR1 is SGHTA and CDR2 is FQGTGA in the germline V gene. The CDR3 spans 13 residues. Trimming left V 4 bases short and J 3 bases short, with 9 bases between. The CDR3, as DNA: TGTGCCAGCAGCTCTTCAGGGGACACTGAAGCTTTCTTT. Amino acids: CASSSSGDTEAFF. Complete variable domain (other parts from reference TRBV7-3 and TRBJ1-1): GAGVSQTPSNKVTEKGKYVELRCDPISGHTALYWYRQSLGQGPEFLIYFQGTGAADDSGLPNDRFFAVRPEGSVSTLKIQRTERGDSAVYLCASSSSGDTEAFFGQGTRLTVV.

The chain carries TRBV19 and TRBJ1-1, with 8 nucleotides matching TRBD1. CDR3 size: 16 residues. J lost 7 bases, V lost 5 bases, and 15 bases had no gene match. Germline V CDR1 and CDR2: LNHDA, SQIVND (reference sequence). The CDR3 DNA follows: TGTGCCAGTAGTTTCCCTTCAACCGGGACAGGAGTTGAAGCTTTCTTT. Translating it yields CASSFPSTGTGVEAFF.

This chain joins TRBV7-2 and TRBJ2-7; 7 nucleotides match TRBD2. There are 17 residues in the CDR3. V shed 1 base, J shed 0 bases, and the junction held 9 bases outside the gene matches. Germline V gene data show CDR1 as SGHTA and CDR2 as FQGNSA. The CDR3 spells CASSLGGGLLSSYEQYF. DNA of the CDR3: TGTGCCAGCAGCTTAGGGGGGGGACTCCTGAGCTCCTACGAGCAGTACTTC.

V is TRBV11-2 and J is TRBJ1-1, with D possibly TRBD1 on 6 matching bases. Germline CDR1 SGHAT, CDR2 FQNNGV. Between the trimmed V and J ends, which lost 5 bases and 2 bases, there was a span of 15 bases. The CDR3 is 15 residues long. CDR3 protein: CASSPPGTRNTEAFF. DNA of the CDR3: TGTGCCAGCAGCCCACCCGGGACACGTAACACTGAAGCTTTCTTT.

J is TRBJ1-2 and V is TRBV7-9; D unclear. The CDR3 length is 13 residues. Germline CDR1 reads SEHNR; CDR2 reads FQNEAQ (reference sequence). V was clipped by 1 base and J by 8 bases, with 11 bases between them. This CDR3 reads CASSLGPDLGYTF. The CDR3, as DNA: TGTGCCAGCAGCTTAGGCCCTGACTTGGGCTACACCTTC.

The chain is built from TRBV15 and TRBJ2-7; TRBD2 might be the D (5 bases). This CDR3 spans 15 amino acids. The germline gives CDR1 LNHNV, CDR2 YYDKDF (reference sequence). Deletions cut 1 base from V and 6 bases from J, with 16 bases between. CDR3 DNA: TGTGCCACCAGCAGAGGTGATACCCCTCGGGGCGAGCAGTACTTC. The encoded protein is CATSRGDTPRGEQYF.

This clone was recorded only once. The gene calls are TRBV18 and TRBJ2-5; TRBD2 might be the D (5 bases). Trimming stripped 5 bases from V and 4 bases from J, with 17 bases between. The CDR3 has 15 residues. The germline V gene encodes CDR1 KGHSH and CDR2 LQKENI. The CDR3 nucleotides are TGTGCCAGCTCATTGGACGGACCGAGCGGAGAGACCCAGTACTTC. It codes for CASSLDGPSGETQYF.

V gene TRBV5-8 combines with J gene TRBJ1-5; the D gene is possibly TRBD1 (5 bases). V was trimmed by 2 bases and J by 2 bases, leaving 14 bases between them. CDR1 is SGHTS and CDR2 is YDEGEE in the germline V gene. This CDR3 has 16 amino acids. CDR3 nucleotide sequence: TGTGCCAGCAGCTTTCTCCAGGGTTCGGGCAATCAGCCCCAGCATTTT. Its protein is CASSFLQGSGNQPQHF.

The chain combines TRBV19 with TRBJ1-5, with D unclear. Deletions cut 0 bases from V and 2 bases from J, with 11 bases between. Germline CDR1 reads LNHDA; CDR2 reads SQIVND (reference sequence). The CDR3 extends over 16 amino acids. The CDR3 loop is CASSIEGGNGNQPQHF. The CDR3 coding sequence is TGTGCCAGTAGTATAGAAGGAGGGAATGGCAATCAGCCCCAGCATTTT.

This chain uses TRBV10-3 with TRBJ2-2; 9 bases align to TRBD2. The germline gives CDR1 ENHRY, CDR2 SYGVKD. The CDR3 is made up of 13 amino acids. J lost 8 bases, V lost 7 bases, and 5 bases had no gene match. The CDR3: CAINEAGGGELFF. Written as DNA, the CDR3 is TGTGCCATCAACGAAGCGGGAGGAGGGGAGCTGTTTTTT.

V is TRBV4-1 and J is TRBJ1-2; the D gene is possibly TRBD1 (5 bases). The CDR3 totals 13 residues. Germline-derived CDR1 and CDR2 are MGHRA and YSYEKL. Trimming left V 2 bases short and J 4 bases short, with 8 bases between. Here the CDR3 reads CASSQQGRYGYTF. The DNA of the CDR3 is TGCGCCAGCAGCCAACAGGGTCGCTATGGCTACACCTTC.

The chain joins TRBV7-3 to TRBJ2-7; 8 bases line up with TRBD1. CDR1 is SGHTA and CDR2 is FQGTGA in the germline V gene. The CDR3 covers 14 residues. After removal of 0 bases from V and 4 bases from J, the junction contained 2 bases not matched to a gene. The CDR3 nucleotides are TGTGCCAGCAGCTTAACCAGGGGGCGGTACGAGCAGTACTTC. It is translated as CASSLTRGRYEQYF.

The chain's CDR3 is CASSMIGQGKSQPQHF. CDR3 bases: TGTGCCAGTAGTATGATAGGACAGGGGAAGTCTCAGCCCCAGCATTTT. This chain uses TRBV19 with TRBJ1-5; 9 bases fit TRBD1. The CDR3 has 16 amino acids. The V segment lost 3 bases and the J segment 6 bases; nucleotides outside the gene matches: 9. Germline CDR1 is LNHDA and CDR2 is SQIVND (reference sequence).

This clone showed up just once. The chain combines TRBV10-2 with TRBJ2-1; D not certain. V lost 0 bases, J lost 3 bases, and 12 bases lay in between. Germline V gene sequence: CDR1 WSHSY, CDR2 SAAADI. The CDR3 has 16 amino acids. Written as DNA, the CDR3 is TGCGCCAGCAGTGAGTCGATGGCGGTTTTCTACAATGAGCAGTTCTTC. It yields the protein CASSESMAVFYNEQFF.

The chain couples TRBV11-3 to TRBJ2-2, with TRBD2 matching over 11 bases. V lost 3 bases and J lost 6; bases outside the gene matches: 15. Germline CDR1 is SGHNT and CDR2 is YENEEA. The CDR3 contains 19 residues. The CDR3 reads CASSFIHRQLAGVAGELFF. In DNA form, the CDR3 reads TGTGCCAGCAGCTTTATCCACCGTCAACTAGCGGGAGTCGCCGGGGAGCTGTTTTTT.

The chain links TRBV2 to TRBJ1-1; 8 nucleotides line up with TRBD1. Germline V lookup: CDR1 SNHLY, CDR2 FYNNEI. Unmatched junction bases numbered 9, after V lost 10 bases and J lost 2 bases. The CDR3 loop spans 14 amino acids. This CDR3 is CATQGGALNTEAFF. The CDR3 DNA sequence: TGTGCCACACAGGGGGGGGCCTTAAACACTGAAGCTTTCTTT.

To note about this clone: Within the sample, other DNA sequences also encode this same CDR3. In DNA form, the CDR3 reads TGTGCCAGCTCACCATTAGGGGGAACTGAAGCTTTCTTT. Translation gives CASSPLGGTEAFF. This chain uses TRBV18 with TRBJ1-1; D perhaps matches TRBD1 (6 bases). V was shortened by 2 bases and J by 5 bases, with 9 bases between the two germline ends. Looked up from germline, CDR1 is KGHSH and CDR2 is LQKENI. The CDR3 extends over 13 amino acids.

The rearrangement joins TRBV7-9 to TRBJ1-1; D is perhaps TRBD1 (6 bases). CDR3 length: 15 residues. Germline V gene sequence: CDR1 SEHNR, CDR2 FQNEAQ (reference sequence). V was clipped by 1 base and J by 0 bases, with 9 bases between them. CDR3 sequence (DNA): TGTGCCAGCAGCTTAGATGGACAGATGAACACTGAAGCTTTCTTT. This translates into CASSLDGQMNTEAFF.

V usage is TRBV3-1 (or the pseudogene TRBV3-2) and J usage is TRBJ1-1; 7 bases map to TRBD1. J lost 1 base, V lost 0 bases, and 5 bases had no gene match. The germline V gene has CDR1 LGHDT and CDR2 YNNKEL (reference sequence). This CDR3 region has 16 residues. In DNA form, the CDR3 reads TGTGCCAGCAGCCAAGAGTGGGACAGAAAGAACACTGAAGCTTTCTTT. This encodes CASSQEWDRKNTEAFF.

This clone has just one count. The gene calls are TRBV3-1 (or the pseudogene TRBV3-2) and TRBJ1-3; TRBD1 agrees at 10 bases. V gave up 1 base and J gave up 7 bases; unmatched junction bases: 10. This CDR3 spans 17 amino acids. Germline assignment: CDR1 LGHDT and CDR2 YNNKEL (reference sequence). CDR3 protein: CASSQGPTGGAGNTIYF. The CDR3 DNA is TGTGCCAGCAGCCAAGGCCCGACAGGGGGCGCAGGGAACACCATATATTTT.

This chain connects TRBV29-1 to TRBJ1-2; 7 bases align to TRBD1. Germline-derived CDR1 and CDR2 are SQVTM and ANQGSEA. The CDR3 is 12 amino acids. J gave up 9 bases and V 7 bases, and 11 bases lay outside the gene matches. The CDR3 coding sequence is TGCAGCGGTGCCGGGACAGAGTATAGCTACACCTTC. Translation: CSGAGTEYSYTF.

The chain uses TRBV7-8 and TRBJ2-7; D unclear. From germline, CDR1 is SGHVS and CDR2 FQNEAQ. The CDR3 covers 15 residues. V dropped 2 bases and J dropped 0 bases, with 11 bases sitting between them. This CDR3 is CASSLMFKSSYEQYF. In nucleotides, the CDR3 is TGTGCCAGCAGCTTAATGTTTAAGAGCTCCTACGAGCAGTACTTC. Supplemented by reference TRBV7-8 and TRBJ2-7, the full variable domain reads GAGVSQSPRYKVAKRGQDVALRCDPISGHVSLFWYQQALGQGPEFLTYFQNEAQLDKSGLPSDRFFAERPEGSVSTLKIQRTQQEDSAVYLCASSLMFKSSYEQYFGPGTRLTVT.

The chain uses TRBV9 and TRBJ1-3, with D perhaps matching TRBD1 (5 bases). Trimming removed 5 bases from V and 3 bases from J, with 9 bases in between. This CDR3 spans 13 amino acids. The germline CDR1 and CDR2 sequences are SGDLS and YYNGEE. Written as DNA, the CDR3 is TGTGCCAGCAGACCGGGACTTGGAAACACCATATATTTT. It yields the protein CASRPGLGNTIYF.

This sequence joins TRBV11-2 and TRBJ2-7; 10 bases line up with TRBD2. The CDR3 is 16 residues long. Germline CDR1 is SGHAT and CDR2 is FQNNGV. With 5 bases clipped from V and 4 bases from J, the junction kept 11 bases outside the gene matches. DNA of the CDR3: TGTGCCAGCAGCCTAACACGAGCGGGAGGGCCGTACGAGCAGTACTTC. Its translation: CASSLTRAGGPYEQYF.

This chain uses TRBV9 with TRBJ2-1; a possible D gene is TRBD2 (5 bases). The V end lost 0 bases, the J end lost 9 bases, and 16 bases lay between the germline ends. The V gene's germline CDR1 is SGDLS and CDR2 YYNGEE. This CDR3 contains 15 residues. CDR3 loop: CASSVAGSGASEQFF. The CDR3 nucleotides are TGTGCCAGCAGCGTAGCGGGAAGCGGTGCGAGTGAGCAGTTCTTC.